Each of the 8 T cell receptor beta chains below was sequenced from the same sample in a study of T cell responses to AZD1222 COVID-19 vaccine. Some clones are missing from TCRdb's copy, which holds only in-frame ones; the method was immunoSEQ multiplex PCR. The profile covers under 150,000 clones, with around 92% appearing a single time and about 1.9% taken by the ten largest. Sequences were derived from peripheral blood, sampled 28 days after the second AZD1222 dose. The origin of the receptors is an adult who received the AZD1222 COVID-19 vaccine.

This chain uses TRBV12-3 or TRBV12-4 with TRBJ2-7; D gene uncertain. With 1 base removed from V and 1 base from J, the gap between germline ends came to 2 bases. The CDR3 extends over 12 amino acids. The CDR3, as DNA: TGTGCCAGCAGTTTAGTTTCCTACGAGCAGTACTTC. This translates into CASSLVSYEQYF.

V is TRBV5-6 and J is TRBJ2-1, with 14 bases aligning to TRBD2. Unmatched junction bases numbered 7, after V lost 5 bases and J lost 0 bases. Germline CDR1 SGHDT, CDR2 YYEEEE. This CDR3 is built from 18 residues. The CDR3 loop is CASRSGLAGDLSYNEQFF. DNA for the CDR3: TGTGCCAGCAGATCGGGACTAGCGGGGGACCTCTCCTACAATGAGCAGTTCTTC.

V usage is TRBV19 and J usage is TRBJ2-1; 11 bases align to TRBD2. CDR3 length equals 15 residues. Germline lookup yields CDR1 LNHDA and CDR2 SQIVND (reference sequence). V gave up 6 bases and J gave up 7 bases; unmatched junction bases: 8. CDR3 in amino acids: CASRSPTSGRNEQFF. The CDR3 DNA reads TGTGCCAGTAGATCCCCCACTAGCGGGAGAAATGAGCAGTTCTTC.

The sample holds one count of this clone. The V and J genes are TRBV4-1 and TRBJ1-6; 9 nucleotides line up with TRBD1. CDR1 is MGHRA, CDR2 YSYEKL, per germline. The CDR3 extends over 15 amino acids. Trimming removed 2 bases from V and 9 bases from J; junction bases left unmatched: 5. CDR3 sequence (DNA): TGCGCCAGCAGCCAAACAGGGGGCTACGCTTCACCCCTCCACTTT. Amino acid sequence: CASSQTGGYASPLHF.

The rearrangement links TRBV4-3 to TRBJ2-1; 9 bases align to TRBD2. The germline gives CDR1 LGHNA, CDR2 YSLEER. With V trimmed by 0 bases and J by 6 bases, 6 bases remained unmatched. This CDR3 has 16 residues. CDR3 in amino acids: CASSQDGAGGPNEQFF. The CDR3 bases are TGCGCCAGCAGCCAAGATGGCGCGGGAGGGCCCAATGAGCAGTTCTTC.

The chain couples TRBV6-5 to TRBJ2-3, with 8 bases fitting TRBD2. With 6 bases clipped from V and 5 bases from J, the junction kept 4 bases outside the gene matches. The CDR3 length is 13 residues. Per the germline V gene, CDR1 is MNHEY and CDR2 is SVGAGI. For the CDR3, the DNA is TGTGCCAGCAGCGGGGGGGTGGTAGATACGCAGTATTTT. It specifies CASSGGVVDTQYF.

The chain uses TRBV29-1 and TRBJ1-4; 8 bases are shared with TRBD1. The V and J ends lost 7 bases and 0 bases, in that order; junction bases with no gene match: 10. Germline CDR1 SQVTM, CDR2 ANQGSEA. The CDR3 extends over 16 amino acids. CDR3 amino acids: CSGRQGRGATNEKLFF. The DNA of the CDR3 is TGCAGCGGGAGACAGGGGCGGGGGGCAACTAATGAAAAACTGTTTTTT.

In nucleotides, the CDR3 is TGTGCCAGCAGCCCCGGACACTCACCCCTCCACTTT. It specifies CASSPGHSPLHF. The chain is built from TRBV3-1 (or the pseudogene TRBV3-2) and TRBJ1-6; D might be TRBD1 (5 bases). Trimming removed 4 bases from V and 10 bases from J, with 8 bases in between. CDR1 and CDR2 from the germline V gene are LGHDT and YNNKEL (reference sequence). This CDR3 has 12 residues.